The subject of this entry is one TCR beta chain. The data were taken from a study of blood T cell repertoires in COVID-19. The protocol was immunoSEQ multiplex PCR, while the TCRdb copy is restricted to in-frame clones and leaves out a portion. The table lists roughly 88,000 clones, 85% to 95% of them singletons, with just under 4% in the top ten. CDR1 is SGDLS, CDR2 YYNGEE, per germline. The V end was cut by 0 bases, the J end by 11 bases, with 15 bases between. CDR3 length: 14 residues. The rearrangement uses TRBV9 and TRBJ1-5; possibly TRBD1 for D (5 bases). This clonotype was obtained from a woman aged 45-60 years in a cohort sampled during active COVID-19. Sequences were obtained from peripheral blood. This CDR3 is CASSVGDSPSAQHF. The CDR3 nucleotides are TGTGCCAGCAGCGTAGGAGACAGTCCCTCGGCCCAGCATTTT.